This T cell receptor beta chain comes out of a study of blood T cell repertoires in COVID-19. Turning to the study itself: The study drew acute and convalescent COVID-19 samples from the United States, Italy and Spain. The analysed material was cDNA or gDNA that came from T cells, B-cell-depleted T cells, or PBMCs.

As processed by the authors: Amplified reference gene primers provided the basis for estimating nucleated cell counts. Generated by immunoSEQ multiplex PCR, the TCRdb table keeps only in-frame clones and is missing some. D and trimming were read from the DNA, whereas the V and J calls and clone size are those reported in that table. Here the sample spans 130,000 or so clones, roughly 90% being singletons. This CDR3 is built from 13 residues. V was shortened by 3 bases and J by 5 bases, with 10 bases between the two germline ends. The germline gives CDR1 KGHSH, CDR2 LQKENI. This sequence joins TRBV18 and TRBJ1-2; D might be TRBD1 (6 bases). Sequencing was carried out using peripheral blood. The source of this sequence is a man aged 50-59 years with acute or convalescent COVID-19. The CDR3 region is CASSPTGEYGYTF. In DNA, the CDR3 is TGTGCCAGCTCACCGACAGGAGAGTATGGCTACACCTTC.